The 26 T cell receptor beta chains below come from one sample, sequenced in a study of siplizumab effects on memory and regulatory T cells. The assay was immunoSEQ multiplex PCR, and TCRdb's table has in-frame clones only and misses some. This table holds about 91,000 clones, 95% to 97% found once. The sample taken for sequencing was naive CD4+ T cells sorted from blood. The receptors derive from a human donor in good health.

The gene calls are TRBV7-9 and TRBJ2-5; D is unresolved. The CDR3 covers 14 residues. Trimming pared 4 bases from V and 5 bases from J, leaving 14 bases between. Germline lookup yields CDR1 SEHNR and CDR2 FQNEAQ (reference sequence). The CDR3 coding sequence is TGTGCCAGCAGCTCCGGACCCGTCGGGGAGACCCAGTACTTC. It yields the protein CASSSGPVGETQYF.

Remarks on this clone: Compared with germline, one end of the junction differs, possibly owing to a read error. The chain recombines TRBV2 with TRBJ1-2, with D perhaps TRBD1 (6 bases). CDR1 and CDR2 (germline): SNHLY, FYNNEI. The CDR3 sequence is 13 residues long. The DNA of the CDR3 is TGTGCCAGCAGCGATACAGGGTTTACTCCTTCTTCCTTC. Protein: CASSDTGFTPSSF.

The J gene is TRBJ1-1, the V gene TRBV6-5; a possible D gene is TRBD1 (5 bases). Germline CDR1 and CDR2: MNHEY and SVGAGI. There are 12 residues in the CDR3. V lost 2 bases and J 10 bases, leaving 11 bases between the germline ends. The CDR3 loop reads CASSYGQGAAFF. The CDR3 DNA is TGTGCCAGCAGTTACGGGCAGGGCGCAGCTTTCTTT.

The chain employs TRBV5-6 and TRBJ2-1; no firm D call. CDR3 length equals 15 residues. Germline V gene sequence: CDR1 SGHDT, CDR2 YYEEEE. V lost 1 base to trimming and J lost 2 bases, with 10 bases between them. The CDR3 reads CASSLMQPPYNEQFF. The DNA of the CDR3 is TGTGCCAGCAGCTTGATGCAGCCTCCCTACAATGAGCAGTTCTTC.

This clone was recorded only once. The J gene is TRBJ2-2, the V gene TRBV5-4; the D gene is possibly TRBD2 (6 bases). The CDR3 is 15 residues long. The germline V gene has CDR1 SGHNT and CDR2 YYREEE (reference sequence). The CDR3 sequence is CATSPVVGGTGELFF. CDR3 nucleotide sequence: TGTGCTACTTCCCCGGTGGTGGGGGGCACCGGGGAGCTGTTTTTT.

V and J are TRBV18 and TRBJ1-2; TRBD1 agrees at 7 bases. V was pared by 3 bases and J by 0 bases, with 1 base of the junction left unmatched. The germline V gene encodes CDR1 KGHSH and CDR2 LQKENI. CDR3 length: 14 amino acids. This CDR3 reads CASSPGQANYGYTF. The CDR3 DNA follows: TGTGCCAGCTCACCCGGACAGGCTAACTATGGCTACACCTTC.

The chain employs TRBV7-2 and TRBJ2-1; 12 positions match TRBD2. The germline V gene has CDR1 SGHTA and CDR2 FQGNSA. The V segment lost 5 bases and the J segment 8 bases; nucleotides outside the gene matches: 7. The CDR3 consists of 15 residues. Here the CDR3 DNA reads TGTGCCAGCAGCCGCGGACTAGCGGGGAAGTATGAGCAGTTCTTC. Protein product: CASSRGLAGKYEQFF.

The count of this clone is one. The genes are TRBV6-5 and TRBJ2-7; D possibly uses TRBD1 or TRBD2 (5 bases each). The V gene lost 7 bases and the J gene lost 4 bases, with 14 bases spanning the gap. From germline, CDR1 is MNHEY and CDR2 SVGAGI. The CDR3 is 13 residues long. The CDR3 here is CASTSGQSYEQYF. CDR3 bases: TGTGCCAGCACTTCGGGGCAGTCGTACGAGCAGTACTTC.

The rearrangement uses TRBV19 and TRBJ1-6; the D is unclear. V lost 3 bases and J 0 bases, leaving 9 bases between the germline ends. This CDR3 is built from 16 residues. From germline, CDR1 is LNHDA and CDR2 SQIVND (reference sequence). The CDR3 DNA follows: TGTGCCAGTAGTATTGGTGGCAGCTCCTATAATTCACCCCTCCACTTT. This encodes CASSIGGSSYNSPLHF.

The CDR3 spells CASSLYGTGGETQYF. CDR3 DNA: TGTGCCAGCAGCTTATACGGGACAGGGGGAGAGACCCAGTACTTC. The chain couples TRBV11-2 to TRBJ2-5, with TRBD1 matching over 11 bases. V gave up 2 bases and J gave up 4 bases; unmatched junction bases: 3. In germline, CDR1 is SGHAT, CDR2 FQNNGV. The CDR3 extends over 15 amino acids.

This clone showed up just once. The chain has TRBV6-6 and TRBJ2-7, with 9 bases aligning to TRBD1. The V segment lost 6 bases and the J segment 4 bases; nucleotides outside the gene matches: 4. The length of the CDR3 is 13 residues. Germline lookup yields CDR1 MNHNY and CDR2 SVGAGI (reference sequence). The CDR3 here is CASRRTGEYEQYF. The CDR3 coding sequence is TGTGCCAGCAGACGGACAGGGGAGTACGAGCAGTACTTC.

The chain employs TRBV27 and TRBJ2-1; 9 bases agree with TRBD2. Per germline, CDR1 MNHEY and CDR2 SMNVEV (reference sequence). V lost 5 bases to trimming and J lost 2 bases; unmatched junction nucleotides: 7. The CDR3 has 16 residues. The CDR3 here is CASSPLRGGTYNEQFF. The CDR3 coding sequence is TGTGCCAGCAGTCCGTTGCGGGGGGGCACCTACAATGAGCAGTTCTTC.

This clone was found once. The V gene is TRBV19, the J gene TRBJ2-3; possibly TRBD2 for D (6 bases). CDR3 length equals 15 residues. Looked up from germline, CDR1 is LNHDA and CDR2 is SQIVND (reference sequence). V was trimmed by 1 base and J by 1 base, leaving 9 bases between them. The CDR3 coding sequence is TGTGCCAGTAGTATAGTGGAGCGGGGCACAGATACGCAGTATTTT. Protein: CASSIVERGTDTQYF.

The rearrangement links TRBV18 to TRBJ1-2; no clear D gene. This CDR3 spans 15 amino acids. Germline CDR1 and CDR2: KGHSH and LQKENI. The ends were cut back, 2 bases at V and 2 bases at J, with 12 bases in the middle. The CDR3 DNA follows: TGTGCCAGCTCACCAAGTATAGGAACGAACTATGGCTACACCTTC. The encoded protein is CASSPSIGTNYGYTF.

CDR3 coding DNA: TGCGCCAGCAGCTTGGAGGGACCCGGGGAGACCCAGTACTTC. It encodes CASSLEGPGETQYF. This chain links TRBV5-1 with TRBJ2-5; D is possibly TRBD1 or TRBD2 (5 bases each). This CDR3 comprises 14 residues. V lost 0 bases and J 5 bases, leaving 11 bases between the germline ends. The V gene's germline CDR1 is SGHRS and CDR2 YFSETQ. The full variable domain, rest sourced from reference TRBV5-1 and TRBJ2-5, is KAGVTQTPRYLIKTRGQQVTLSCSPISGHRSVSWYQQTPGQGLQFLFEYFSETQRNKGNFPGRFSGRQFSNSRSEMNVSTLELGDSALYLCASSLEGPGETQYFGPGTRLLVL.

The V gene is TRBV19, the J gene TRBJ1-6; 10 bases agree with TRBD1. The germline V gene has CDR1 LNHDA and CDR2 SQIVND (reference sequence). V trimming: 6 bases; J trimming: 13 bases; junction bases outside the gene matches: 12. This CDR3 has 15 amino acids. The chain's CDR3 is CASRFDRGPDRPLHF. The CDR3 nucleotides are TGTGCCAGTAGATTCGACAGGGGGCCGGACCGGCCCCTCCACTTT.

This clone appeared a single time. The genes are TRBV19 and TRBJ2-7; no definite D call. Trimming took off 5 bases at V and 0 bases at J, with 17 bases between the two ends. The CDR3 is 16 residues long. Per germline, CDR1 LNHDA and CDR2 SQIVND (reference sequence). This CDR3 is CASSPGSASLSYEQYF. The CDR3 nucleotides read TGTGCCAGTAGTCCTGGGTCGGCCAGTCTCTCCTACGAGCAGTACTTC.

The chain combines TRBV5-6 with TRBJ1-1; 8 positions agree with TRBD1. Losses at the gene ends were 7 bases for V and 1 base for J; bases not matched to a gene: 6. From germline, CDR1 is SGHDT and CDR2 YYEEEE. The length of the CDR3 is 14 residues. The CDR3 DNA is TGTGCCAGCGGGCGGACAGGGCAGAACACTGAAGCTTTCTTT. Protein product: CASGRTGQNTEAFF.

Only a few counts were recorded for this clone. The chain is built from TRBV7-9 and TRBJ1-5, with a weak D call TRBD1 (6 bases). This CDR3 is 15 amino acids long. From germline, CDR1 is SEHNR and CDR2 FQNEAQ (reference sequence). Trimming pared 5 bases from V and 8 bases from J, leaving 19 bases between. CDR3 residues: CASSDTGHPGKPQHF. CDR3 coding DNA: TGTGCCAGCAGCGATACGGGACACCCCGGGAAGCCCCAGCATTTT.

V is TRBV18 and J is TRBJ1-4; 10 bases are shared with TRBD1. Germline CDR1 is KGHSH and CDR2 is LQKENI. This CDR3 region has 15 residues. V trimming: 4 bases; J trimming: 8 bases; junction bases outside the gene matches: 7. The CDR3 loop reads CASSRGTGEDEKLFF. The CDR3, as DNA: TGTGCCAGCTCACGTGGGACAGGGGAAGACGAAAAACTGTTTTTT. The full variable domain, rest sourced from reference TRBV18 and TRBJ1-4, is NAGVMQNPRHLVRRRGQEARLRCSPMKGHSHVYWYRQLPEEGLKFMVYLQKENIIDESGMPKERFSAEFPKEGPSILRIQQVVRGDSAAYFCASSRGTGEDEKLFFGSGTQLSVL.

This clone is a singleton in its sample. The J gene is TRBJ2-5, the V gene TRBV19; D possibly corresponds to TRBD1 (5 bases). Trimming cost V 8 bases and J 2 bases, with 12 bases left between them. The CDR3 runs to 13 residues. Per the germline V gene, CDR1 is LNHDA and CDR2 is SQIVND (reference sequence). For the CDR3, the DNA is TGTGCCAGTGCCTTTGACAGTCAAGAGACCCAGTACTTC. It is translated as CASAFDSQETQYF.

This chain links TRBV23-1 with TRBJ1-5, with a tentative D call TRBD1 (5 bases). TRBV23-1 is identified as an open reading frame with a role that is uncertain. Deletions cut 4 bases from V and 1 base from J, with 14 bases between. This CDR3 has 16 amino acids. The CDR3 region is CASSPNPGTSNQPQHF. DNA for the CDR3: TGCGCCAGCAGTCCTAATCCCGGGACGAGCAATCAGCCCCAGCATTTT.

CDR3 sequence: CASSLTTGPYEQYF. The CDR3 DNA is TGTGCCAGCAGCCTGACGACAGGGCCCTACGAGCAGTACTTC. V gene TRBV5-5 combines with J gene TRBJ2-7; 7 bases agree with TRBD1. Per the germline V gene, CDR1 is SGHKS and CDR2 is YYEKEE (reference sequence). The CDR3 has 14 amino acids. Trimming at V came to 4 bases and at J to 2 bases, leaving 6 bases not matched to a gene.

The CDR3 DNA reads TGTGCCAGCAGCTTAGCCGGCGCTCATCAGCCCCAGCATTTT. This sequence encodes CASSLAGAHQPQHF. The V gene is TRBV7-9, the J gene TRBJ1-5; D gene uncertain. V lost 0 bases to trimming and J lost 5 bases, with 8 bases between them. Per the germline V gene, CDR1 is SEHNR and CDR2 is FQNEAQ (reference sequence). CDR3 length equals 14 residues.

The chain uses TRBV9 and TRBJ2-5, with D hard to call. The CDR3 is made up of 12 amino acids. V shed 4 bases and J shed 5 bases, with 9 bases lying between them. The germline CDR1 and CDR2 sequences are SGDLS and YYNGEE. CDR3 protein: CASSPRGETQYF. Written as DNA, the CDR3 is TGTGCCAGCAGCCCCCGAGGTGAGACCCAGTACTTC.

The chain combines TRBV7-2 with TRBJ1-5, with D possibly matching TRBD1 (5 bases). Germline loops: CDR1 SGHTA, CDR2 FQGNSA. The CDR3 runs 15 residues. The germline V and J ends were trimmed by 2 bases and 9 bases, with 17 bases remaining between them. This chain's CDR3 is CASSLPSGIGTPQHF. CDR3 nucleotide sequence: TGTGCCAGCAGCTTACCATCGGGGATTGGGACGCCCCAGCATTTT.